Sequencing of this T cell receptor beta chain was carried out in a study of T cell responses to AZD1222 COVID-19 vaccine. Study as a whole: Some second doses came at about 4 weeks and others at about 12 weeks; these were pooled.

About this clone itself: No antigen is known for it.

Study-level points and caveats: Seropositive at baseline were only six AZD1222 recipients. Donor demographics were predominantly white British with a female majority; clonal diversity may be underestimated.

CDR3 size: 13 residues. Germline V gene data show CDR1 as SNHLY and CDR2 as FYNNEI. V lost 4 bases, J lost 10 bases, and 5 bases stayed unmatched. Profiling relied on immunoSEQ multiplex PCR, and the TCRdb table lists in-frame clones only, not all of them. The sample holds approximately 91,000 clones; about 88% are singletons and the top ten take about 14%. The clonotype was recovered from an adult in good health. The chain uses TRBV2 and TRBJ2-1, with 9 bases identical to TRBD2. Sequencing used peripheral blood, obtained on day 0 of AZD1222 vaccination. The CDR3 region is CASSGSRGGEQFF. DNA of the CDR3: TGTGCCAGCAGTGGATCGCGGGGGGGAGAGCAGTTCTTC.